These 31 T cell receptor beta chains came from one sample sequenced in a study of tissue T cells after allogeneic stem cell transplantation. Here immunoSEQ multiplex PCR was the method, and the copy in TCRdb shows in-frame clones only, minus some. Among around 25,000 clones listed, more than 80% were seen once. The sequenced sample was blood, obtained before transplantation. These receptor sequences come from a male donor at least 60 years old who later had graft-versus-host disease after an allogeneic stem cell transplant.

V is TRBV11-2 and J is TRBJ1-1, with D uncertain. The ends were cut back, 1 base at V and 0 bases at J, with 3 bases in the middle. Germline CDR1 and CDR2: SGHAT and FQNNGV. The CDR3 totals 13 residues. This CDR3 is CASSLVVNTEAFF. CDR3 coding DNA: TGTGCCAGCAGCTTAGTGGTGAACACTGAAGCTTTCTTT.

This clone was picked up one time. This sequence joins TRBV7-8 and TRBJ2-3; D is perhaps TRBD1 (5 bases). V gave up 2 bases and J gave up 11 bases, with 8 bases separating them. CDR1 is SGHVS and CDR2 is FQNEAQ in the germline V gene. The length of the CDR3 is 11 residues. The CDR3 loop is CASSLSGKQYF. DNA for the CDR3: TGTGCCAGCAGCTTATCAGGGAAGCAGTATTTT.

V gene TRBV15 combines with J gene TRBJ2-7; TRBD1 aligns across 8 bases. The germline V gene has CDR1 LNHNV and CDR2 YYDKDF (reference sequence). The CDR3 loop spans 15 amino acids. V trimming: 1 base; J trimming: 6 bases; junction bases outside the gene matches: 8. The CDR3: CATSRGGTGWSEQYF. As DNA, the CDR3 is TGTGCCACCAGCAGAGGTGGGACAGGATGGAGCGAGCAGTACTTC.

The V gene is TRBV15, the J gene TRBJ2-7; D unresolved. This CDR3 region has 11 residues. Germline V CDR1 and CDR2: LNHNV, YYDKDF (reference sequence). Deletions cut 1 base from V and 5 bases from J, with 3 bases between. In DNA, the CDR3 is TGTGCCACCAGCAGAGGGGACGAGCAGTACTTC. Protein product: CATSRGDEQYF.

The chain joins TRBV6-5 to TRBJ1-2, with 7 nucleotides matching TRBD1. Unmatched junction bases numbered 8, after V lost 6 bases and J lost 4 bases. Germline-derived CDR1 and CDR2 are MNHEY and SVGAGI. This CDR3 is 14 amino acids long. As DNA, the CDR3 is TGTGCCAGCAGCCCCCAGGGGGGATCCTATGGCTACACCTTC. It is translated as CASSPQGGSYGYTF.

This clone occurred once. This sequence joins TRBV24-1 and TRBJ2-5, with TRBD1 matching over 7 bases. V shed 3 bases, J shed 5 bases, and the junction held 5 bases outside the gene matches. Looked up from germline, CDR1 is KGHDR and CDR2 is SFDVKD. This CDR3 is built from 14 residues. The CDR3 protein is CATSDTGDEETQYF. CDR3 nucleotides: TGTGCCACCAGTGATACAGGGGACGAGGAGACCCAGTACTTC.

This clone was recorded once. In nucleotides, the CDR3 is TGTGCCAGCAGTTTAGTGGGGCAGGTCAATCAGCCCCAGCATTTT. Its translation is CASSLVGQVNQPQHF. This chain connects TRBV27 to TRBJ1-5, with TRBD1 as a possible D gene (5 bases). V was pared by 2 bases and J by 3 bases, with 11 bases between. From germline, CDR1 is MNHEY and CDR2 SMNVEV (reference sequence). This CDR3 is 15 amino acids long.

This clone has a single count. V is TRBV6-4 and J is TRBJ1-1; tentatively, D is TRBD1 (6 bases). The CDR3 consists of 13 residues. CDR1 and CDR2 from the germline V gene are MRHNA and SNTAGT. Trimming pared 6 bases from V and 5 bases from J, leaving 13 bases between. DNA of the CDR3: TGTGCCAGCAGGAAGGGGGACGGGACTGAAGCTTTCTTT. The encoded protein is CASRKGDGTEAFF.

CDR3 in amino acids: CASSQPWGETDTQYF. The CDR3 bases are TGTGCCAGCAGCCAGCCCTGGGGGGAGACAGATACGCAGTATTTT. J is TRBJ2-3 and V is TRBV4-2, with a possible D match to TRBD2 (6 bases). This CDR3 contains 15 residues. CDR1 is LGHNA, CDR2 YNFKEQ, per germline. V lost 3 bases, J lost 3 bases, and 13 bases lay in between.

V usage is TRBV5-8 and J usage is TRBJ1-2; the match to TRBD1 covers 9 bases. CDR3 length equals 15 residues. V was clipped by 4 bases and J by 4 bases; unmatched bases: 8. The germline V gene encodes CDR1 SGHTS and CDR2 YDEGEE. CDR3 nucleotide sequence: TGTGCCAGCAGCGGAGACCGACAGGGGGGCTATGGCTACACCTTC. It translates to CASSGDRQGGYGYTF.

This chain links TRBV9 with TRBJ2-7; TRBD2 is a possible D gene (6 bases). The CDR3 is 14 amino acids. In germline, CDR1 is SGDLS, CDR2 YYNGEE. Trimming removed 0 bases from V and 6 bases from J, with 13 bases in between. The chain's CDR3 is CASSVAGAEGEQYF. In DNA form, the CDR3 reads TGTGCCAGCAGCGTAGCGGGAGCGGAGGGCGAGCAGTACTTC.

This chain links TRBV6-5 with TRBJ1-5; D is possibly TRBD1 (5 bases). Trimming stripped 6 bases from V and 6 bases from J, with 12 bases between. The CDR3 totals 13 residues. CDR1 is MNHEY and CDR2 is SVGAGI in the germline V gene. CDR3 nucleotide sequence: TGTGCCAGCAGCCCGAGGGGCCGTCAGCCCCAGCATTTT. It codes for CASSPRGRQPQHF.

This chain joins TRBV5-4 and TRBJ1-4, with a weak D call TRBD1 (5 bases). This CDR3 is built from 16 residues. V lost 2 bases to trimming and J lost 3 bases, with 14 bases between them. The germline V gene has CDR1 SGHNT and CDR2 YYREEE (reference sequence). CDR3 DNA sequence: TGTGCCAGCAGCTTCCGGCGGGGCCGAGCTAATGAAAAACTGTTTTTT. Its protein product is CASSFRRGRANEKLFF.

The rearrangement joins TRBV28 to TRBJ2-7; D perhaps matches TRBD2 (6 bases). Trimming removed 6 bases from V and 2 bases from J, with 17 bases in between. CDR1 MDHEN and CDR2 SYDVKM come from the germline V gene. CDR3 length: 15 residues. The CDR3 is CASSPLGRGPYEQYF. In DNA form, the CDR3 reads TGTGCCAGCAGCCCCCTAGGGCGGGGTCCCTACGAGCAGTACTTC. The complete variable domain, with remaining parts taken from reference TRBV28 and TRBJ2-7, reads DVKVTQSSRYLVKRTGEKVFLECVQDMDHENMFWYRQDPGLGLRLIYFSYDVKMKEKGDIPEGYSVSREKKERFSLILESASTNQTSMYLCASSPLGRGPYEQYFGPGTRLTVT.

The genes are TRBV30 and TRBJ1-1, with unresolved D. Germline V gene lookup returns CDR1 GTSNPN and CDR2 SVGIG (reference sequence). The CDR3 has 14 residues. Between the trimmed V and J ends, which lost 4 bases and 0 bases, there was a span of 12 bases. The CDR3 DNA follows: TGTGCCTGGAATGCACGCGGCGTGAACACTGAAGCTTTCTTT. Protein sequence: CAWNARGVNTEAFF.

The rearrangement uses TRBV28 and TRBJ1-3, with 8 bases aligning to TRBD1. The germline gives CDR1 MDHEN, CDR2 SYDVKM. With 4 bases clipped from V and 3 bases from J, the junction kept 8 bases outside the gene matches. The CDR3 spans 16 residues. CDR3 region: CASSSTGGRFGNTIYF. CDR3 coding DNA: TGTGCCAGCAGTTCCACAGGGGGTCGCTTTGGAAACACCATATATTTT.

This rearrangement joins TRBV9 to TRBJ2-3, with 7 bases matching TRBD1. The CDR3 runs to 15 residues. With 8 bases clipped from V and 0 bases from J, the junction kept 9 bases outside the gene matches. Germline CDR1 SGDLS, CDR2 YYNGEE. The CDR3 coding sequence is TGTGCCAGGGAACGGGGACAGCTTAGCACAGATACGCAGTATTTT. Encoded protein: CARERGQLSTDTQYF.

The chain carries TRBV5-4 and TRBJ2-7; maybe TRBD2 (6 bases). Trimming cost V 4 bases and J 2 bases, with 13 bases left between them. The CDR3 sequence is 14 residues long. The germline CDR1 and CDR2 sequences are SGHNT and YYREEE (reference sequence). In DNA, the CDR3 is TGTGCCAGCAGCCCGGCTAGCGCGCCCTACGAGCAGTACTTC. This translates into CASSPASAPYEQYF.

The chain employs TRBV7-9 and TRBJ2-3; D perhaps matches TRBD1 (6 bases). Germline V lookup: CDR1 SEHNR, CDR2 FQNEAQ (reference sequence). The CDR3 loop spans 18 amino acids. With 2 bases removed from V and 2 bases from J, the gap between germline ends came to 20 bases. CDR3 sequence: CASSLPNRTDYITDTQYF. CDR3 DNA: TGTGCCAGCAGCTTACCGAATCGGACAGACTATATCACAGATACGCAGTATTTT.

V usage is TRBV18 and J usage is TRBJ2-3; D might be TRBD1 (6 bases). CDR1 and CDR2 (germline): KGHSH, LQKENI. CDR3 length equals 15 residues. With 3 bases removed from V and 0 bases from J, the gap between germline ends came to 10 bases. The CDR3 loop reads CASSPVQGSTDTQYF. As DNA, the CDR3 is TGTGCCAGCTCACCCGTACAGGGTAGCACAGATACGCAGTATTTT.

The V gene is TRBV11-2, the J gene TRBJ2-5, with 7 bases lining up with TRBD1. The germline V gene encodes CDR1 SGHAT and CDR2 FQNNGV. J lost 4 bases, V lost 1 base, and 6 bases had no gene match. The CDR3 is 15 amino acids. The CDR3, as DNA: TGTGCCAGCAGCTTAGCCCAGGGGGTTGGAGAGACCCAGTACTTC. This translates into CASSLAQGVGETQYF.

This rearrangement joins TRBV7-6 to TRBJ2-2, with D maybe TRBD1 (6 bases). The V gene lost 7 bases and the J gene lost 7 bases, with 19 bases spanning the gap. This CDR3 has 15 residues. Germline V gene sequence: CDR1 SGHVS, CDR2 FNYEAQ. The CDR3 DNA reads TGTGCCAGCAACCCTTCTCAGGGGCCGGGCGGGGAGCTGTTTTTT. It encodes CASNPSQGPGGELFF.

The V call is TRBV24-1, the J call TRBJ1-6; D is uncertain. CDR1 and CDR2 from the germline V gene are KGHDR and SFDVKD. Between the trimmed V and J ends, which lost 9 bases and 10 bases, there was a span of 3 bases. The CDR3 is made up of 9 amino acids. The CDR3 DNA sequence: TGTGCCACCCGCTCACCCCTCCACTTT. It yields the protein CATRSPLHF.

V gene TRBV7-2 combines with J gene TRBJ2-1; D is unresolved. V was cut by 2 bases and J by 0 bases, with 8 bases left in between. The CDR3 consists of 15 residues. The germline V gene encodes CDR1 SGHTA and CDR2 FQGNSA. The CDR3: CASSLLSSSYNEQFF. The CDR3 DNA reads TGTGCCAGCAGCTTACTCTCGAGCTCCTACAATGAGCAGTTCTTC.

This chain links TRBV4-2 with TRBJ1-2; D is unresolved. This CDR3 has 14 residues. Trimming shortened V by 1 base and J by 2 bases, and 8 bases separated the two germline ends. Germline lookup yields CDR1 LGHNA and CDR2 YNFKEQ. This CDR3 reads CASSQGLTNYGYTF. Here the CDR3 DNA reads TGTGCCAGCAGCCAAGGTTTGACAAACTATGGCTACACCTTC.

The J gene is TRBJ1-3, the V gene TRBV30; 7 positions match TRBD1. J lost 4 bases, V lost 2 bases, and 2 bases had no gene match. The CDR3 consists of 13 residues. Germline CDR1 reads GTSNPN; CDR2 reads SVGIG (reference sequence). The CDR3 here is CAWSQGDGNTIYF. The CDR3 nucleotides read TGTGCCTGGAGTCAGGGGGACGGAAACACCATATATTTT.

This chain uses TRBV6-2 or TRBV6-3 with TRBJ2-3; 14 bases agree with TRBD2. This CDR3 contains 17 residues. From germline, CDR1 is MNHEY and CDR2 SVGEGT. Germline trimming cut 4 bases from V and 2 bases from J; bases unmatched to any gene: 5. This CDR3 reads CASSSRTSGRTTDTQYF. The CDR3 nucleotides read TGTGCCAGCAGTTCGCGGACTAGCGGGAGGACCACAGATACGCAGTATTTT.

A single count supports this clone. The V gene is TRBV7-2, the J gene TRBJ1-2, with TRBD1 identical over 11 bases. V trimming: 2 bases; J trimming: 4 bases; junction bases outside the gene matches: 6. The CDR3 contains 16 residues. The germline CDR1 and CDR2 sequences are SGHTA and FQGNSA. The CDR3 protein is CASSLNQDRGLYGYTF. DNA for the CDR3: TGTGCCAGCAGCTTAAACCAGGACAGGGGGCTCTATGGCTACACCTTC.

V gene TRBV6-1 combines with J gene TRBJ2-7; TRBD1 matches at 9 bases. The CDR3 totals 13 residues. The J segment lost 10 bases and the V segment lost 3 bases, leaving 7 bases of the junction unmatched. CDR1 is MNHNS, CDR2 SASEGT, per germline. The CDR3: CASSDRDREDQYF. CDR3 DNA: TGTGCCAGCAGTGACCGGGACAGGGAAGACCAGTACTTC.

The chain recombines TRBV5-5 with TRBJ1-1; D gene ambiguous. Trimming took 0 bases from V and 0 from J, leaving 9 bases between them. The germline V gene has CDR1 SGHKS and CDR2 YYEKEE (reference sequence). The CDR3 spans 15 residues. The chain's CDR3 is CASSLAHSVNTEAFF. CDR3 DNA: TGTGCCAGCAGCTTGGCCCACAGTGTGAACACTGAAGCTTTCTTT.

The chain is built from TRBV2 and TRBJ1-5, with no clear D. The ends were cut back, 0 bases at V and 6 bases at J, with 6 bases in the middle. Germline CDR1 reads SNHLY; CDR2 reads FYNNEI. The CDR3 is 13 amino acids. In DNA form, the CDR3 reads TGTGCCAGCAGTGAAGCGCCTGGTCAGCCCCAGCATTTT. It yields the protein CASSEAPGQPQHF.